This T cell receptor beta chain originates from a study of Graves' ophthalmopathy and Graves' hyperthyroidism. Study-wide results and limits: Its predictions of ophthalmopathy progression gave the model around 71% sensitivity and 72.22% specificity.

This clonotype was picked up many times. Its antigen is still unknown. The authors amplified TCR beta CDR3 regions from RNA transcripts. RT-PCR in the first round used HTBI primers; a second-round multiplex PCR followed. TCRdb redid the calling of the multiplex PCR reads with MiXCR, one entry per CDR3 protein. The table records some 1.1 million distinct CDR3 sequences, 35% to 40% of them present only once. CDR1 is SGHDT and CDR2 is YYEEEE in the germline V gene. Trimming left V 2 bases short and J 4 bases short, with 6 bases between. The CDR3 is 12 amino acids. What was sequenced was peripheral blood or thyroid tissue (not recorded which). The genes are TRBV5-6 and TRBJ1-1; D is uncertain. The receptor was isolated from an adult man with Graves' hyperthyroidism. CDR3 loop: CASSFSITEAFF. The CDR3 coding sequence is TGTGCCAGCAGCTTTTCCATCACTGAAGCTTTCTTT.